Sequencing of this TCR beta chain was carried out in a study of cytomegalovirus exposure and HLA in healthy donors. At the level of the study: The Caucasian-associated ancestry cluster contained 75% to 85% of the approximately 400 genotyped donors.

With 60 Vbeta and 13 Jbeta primers, the PCR was carried out. This table comes from immunoSEQ multiplex PCR, and its TCRdb copy is limited to in-frame clones, with some not included. The data show 95,000 to 150,000 clones, with roughly four fifths seen just once and 3.3% held by the top ten. Turning to this clone: Its antigen is currently unknown.

Overall study findings and caveats: Roughly even sequencing depth across donors was the assumption behind the presence/absence analyses.

Trimming took 8 bases from V and 4 from J, leaving 3 bases between them. Looked up from germline, CDR1 is WNHNN and CDR2 is SYGVQD (reference sequence). This CDR3 region has 9 residues. The sequenced sample was PBMCs. The chain couples TRBV10-1 to TRBJ2-7; D uncertain. The TCR sequence derives from a woman in her twenties or thirties in good health and CMV-seropositive. The CDR3 loop is CASLYEQYF. For the CDR3, the DNA is TGCGCCAGCCTATACGAGCAGTACTTC.